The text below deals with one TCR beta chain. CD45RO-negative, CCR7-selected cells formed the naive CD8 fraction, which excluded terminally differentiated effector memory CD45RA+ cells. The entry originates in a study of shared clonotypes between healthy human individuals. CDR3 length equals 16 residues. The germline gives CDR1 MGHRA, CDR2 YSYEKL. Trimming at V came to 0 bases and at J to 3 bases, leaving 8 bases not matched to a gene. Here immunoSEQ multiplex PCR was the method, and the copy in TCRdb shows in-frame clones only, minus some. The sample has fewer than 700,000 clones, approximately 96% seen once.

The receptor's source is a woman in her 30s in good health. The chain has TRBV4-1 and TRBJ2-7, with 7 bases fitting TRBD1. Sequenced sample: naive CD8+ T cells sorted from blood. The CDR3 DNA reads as TGCGCCAGCAGCCAAGATGTTAGGGCAGGGGGCTACGAGCAGTACTTC. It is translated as CASSQDVRAGGYEQYF.